The text below deals with one T cell receptor (beta chain). Its target is not known. The CDR3 is 18 residues long. V lost 1 base, J lost 2 bases, and 10 bases stayed unmatched. CDR1 is MNHNS and CDR2 is SASEGT in the germline V gene. A Clinical Activity Score of at least 3, a NOSPECS grade of at least 4 and a duration under 3 months were recorded in the ophthalmopathy patients. This sample was included in a study of T cells in Graves' hyperthyroidism and ophthalmopathy. The study, taken as a whole, reports: A model of 13 V-J pairs discriminated ophthalmopathy from stable hyperthyroidism. Most expanded thyroid clonotypes above 0.001 recurred in blood.

Amplification yielded TCR beta CDR3 regions, with RNA transcripts as the source. With the HTBI primer set, the TCR CDR3 went through a first round of RT-PCR. Each CDR3 protein is one row after TCRdb ran MiXCR on the multiplex PCR reads. The repertoire holds roughly 350,000 distinct CDR3 sequences, with roughly 15% as singletons. The chain carries TRBV6-1 and TRBJ2-1; 8 bases map to TRBD2. The sequence was collected from a woman younger than 45 with Graves' ophthalmopathy. The sequencing input was blood. The CDR3 coding sequence is TGTGCCAGCAGTGAAGTAAGACCACTAGCGGAGACCTACAATGAGCAGTTCTTC. Its protein product is CASSEVRPLAETYNEQFF.